This T cell receptor (beta chain) emerged from a study of blood T cell repertoires in COVID-19. Participants were aged about 18 to 89 years from 20 to 30 US areas. Cohort placement rested on clinical history that participants reported themselves. Authors' methods: Reference gene primer amplification in the assay estimated nucleated cell counts. Repertoires were generated with immunoSEQ multiplex PCR, while TCRdb's copy carries only in-frame clones and drops some. That table supplies the V and J calls and clone size; D and trimming were determined from the DNA. The repertoire consists of 310,000 or so clones, with 65% to 90% occurring once and the leading ten covering under 11%. This receptor was obtained from a young woman who had recovered from COVID-19. Specimen: PBMCs or T cells enriched from blood (not recorded which).

Here the CDR3 DNA reads TGCAGCGGGGGGACAAACACTGAAGCTTTCTTT. Translating gives CSGGTNTEAFF. The rearrangement joins TRBV29-1 to TRBJ1-1; D might be TRBD1 (6 bases). This CDR3 spans 11 amino acids. The V end lost 7 bases, the J end lost 2 bases, and 8 bases lay between the germline ends. The germline CDR1 and CDR2 sequences are SQVTM and ANQGSEA.